The 17 T cell receptor beta chains in this list originate from one sample, sequenced in a study of graft-versus-host responses after intestinal transplantation. Clones were sequenced by immunoSEQ multiplex PCR, and TCRdb holds only the in-frame ones, with some missing. This sample has around 30,000 clones, with around 80% found just once. Intraepithelial lymphocytes and lamina propria lymphocytes were released through processing of graft tissue. This specimen was ileum tissue, taken 98 days after intestinal transplantation. These TCRs come from a human patient who received an intestinal transplant, so some T cells may come from the graft donor.

This CDR3 reads CASSVEAAMGTDTQYF. CDR3 in DNA: TGTGCCAGCAGCGTAGAGGCAGCCATGGGCACAGATACGCAGTATTTT. The V call is TRBV9, the J call TRBJ2-3; D is ambiguous. From germline, CDR1 is SGDLS and CDR2 YYNGEE. The CDR3 consists of 16 residues. V was cut by 0 bases and J by 1 base, with 12 bases left in between. Variable domain in full (rest from reference TRBV9 and TRBJ2-3): DSGVTQTPKHLITATGQRVTLRCSPRSGDLSVYWYQQSLDQGLQFLIQYYNGEERAKGNILERFSAQQFPDLHSELNLSSLELGDSALYFCASSVEAAMGTDTQYFGPGTRLTVL.

This chain links TRBV5-1 with TRBJ2-1, with 12 positions matching TRBD2. CDR1 and CDR2 (germline): SGHRS, YFSETQ. V was clipped by 5 bases and J by 5 bases; unmatched bases: 2. This CDR3 contains 14 residues. CDR3 DNA sequence: TGCGCCAGCAGGCGACTAGCGGGGGACAATGAGCAGTTCTTC. This codes for CASRRLAGDNEQFF.

The gene calls are TRBV13 and TRBJ1-4; D perhaps matches TRBD1 (6 bases). CDR1 and CDR2 (germline): PRHDT, FYEKMQ (reference sequence). The length of the CDR3 is 17 residues. V gave up 0 bases and J gave up 5 bases, with 16 bases separating them. This chain's CDR3 is CASSLGPGAVTNEKLFF. CDR3 nucleotides: TGTGCCAGCAGCTTAGGTCCGGGGGCAGTTACCAATGAAAAACTGTTTTTT.

There are a few counts of this clone. The chain couples TRBV4-1 to TRBJ1-3; the match to TRBD1 covers 9 bases. CDR3 length equals 17 residues. Germline CDR1 and CDR2: MGHRA and YSYEKL. The ends lost 1 base at V and 0 bases at J; junction bases unmatched: 4. The CDR3 region is CASSQVTGGLSGNTIYF. DNA for the CDR3: TGCGCCAGCAGCCAAGTTACAGGGGGCCTCTCTGGAAACACCATATATTTT.

The V gene is TRBV5-1, the J gene TRBJ2-5; D remains ambiguous. The V end was cut by 7 bases, the J end by 1 base, with 5 bases between. The CDR3 length is 11 residues. CDR1 SGHRS and CDR2 YFSETQ come from the germline V gene. The CDR3, as DNA: TGCGCCAGCGCTTTCCAAGAGACCCAGTACTTC. Protein product: CASAFQETQYF.

V gene TRBV2 combines with J gene TRBJ1-2; D is undetermined. The CDR3 runs to 12 residues. Germline-derived CDR1 and CDR2 are SNHLY and FYNNEI. Trimming stripped 2 bases from V and 7 bases from J, with 8 bases between. The CDR3 DNA is TGTGCCAGCAGTGAACCGACCAGTGGCTACACCTTC. It translates to CASSEPTSGYTF.

The rearrangement links TRBV25-1 to TRBJ2-1, with D unresolved. This CDR3 is 13 amino acids long. V lost 7 bases and J lost 2, with 9 bases in between. Germline CDR1 MGHDK, CDR2 SYGVNS. CDR3 nucleotide sequence: TGTGCCAGCATCGGCCGTACCTACAATGAGCAGTTCTTC. Protein product: CASIGRTYNEQFF.

Note on this clone: The limits of the CDR3 on the DNA are not certain, so only TCRdb's listed CDR3 is given. The gene calls are TRBV9 and TRBJ1-5; the DNA was not used to check the table's D call, TRBD1. The germline V gene has CDR1 SGDLS and CDR2 YYNGEE. The CDR3 totals 21 residues, both ends included. CDR3 residues: CASSVTPLMDRVFFGNQPQHF.

The chain joins TRBV11-2 to TRBJ2-1; TRBD1 matches 8 bases. CDR3 length: 14 amino acids. Germline lookup yields CDR1 SGHAT and CDR2 FQNNGV. After removal of 1 base from V and 9 bases from J, the junction contained 5 bases not matched to a gene. The CDR3 nucleotides read TGTGCCAGCAGCTTAGGGCAGGGGGCTTTTGAGCAGTTCTTC. Amino acids: CASSLGQGAFEQFF.

Here the CDR3 DNA reads TGTGCCAGCGGGACACCCGCTAGCACAGATACGCAGTATTTT. As protein: CASGTPASTDTQYF. V is TRBV19 and J is TRBJ2-3, with a weak D call TRBD1 (6 bases). The ends were cut back, 9 bases at V and 0 bases at J, with 13 bases in the middle. The CDR3 covers 14 residues. Germline CDR1 reads LNHDA; CDR2 reads SQIVND (reference sequence).

This clone was picked up one time. The DNA of the CDR3 is TGTGCCAGCAGCTTGTTCGCGCCGGGACAGGACTCCAATGAGCAGTTCTTC. It codes for CASSLFAPGQDSNEQFF. The J gene is TRBJ2-1, the V gene TRBV5-5; 8 bases agree with TRBD1. V dropped 1 base and J dropped 6; count of bases not matched to a gene: 12. Germline V lookup: CDR1 SGHKS, CDR2 YYEKEE (reference sequence). The CDR3 consists of 17 residues.

The chain couples TRBV6-9 to TRBJ1-5; the D is unclear. The CDR3 is made up of 10 amino acids. Trimming took 10 bases from V and 5 from J, leaving 6 bases between them. The V gene's germline CDR1 is MNHGY and CDR2 SVAAGI. CDR3 in DNA: TGTGCCACCAACTATCAGCCCCAGCATTTT. Translating it yields CATNYQPQHF.

V gene TRBV5-6 combines with J gene TRBJ1-2, with D uncertain. CDR1 and CDR2 from the germline V gene are SGHDT and YYEEEE. This CDR3 has 16 amino acids. The ends were cut back, 2 bases at V and 2 bases at J, with 16 bases in the middle. CDR3 region: CASSFWTTNLNYGYTF. Written as DNA, the CDR3 is TGTGCCAGCAGCTTCTGGACCACAAACCTAAACTATGGCTACACCTTC.

This clone is judged medium-sized. V is TRBV4-2 and J is TRBJ1-2; D might be TRBD1 (6 bases). The CDR3 consists of 16 residues. The V and J ends lost 0 bases and 8 bases respectively, with 19 bases between them. The V gene's germline CDR1 is LGHNA and CDR2 YNFKEQ. CDR3 DNA: TGTGCCAGCAGCCAAGATGTTTTGGGAGGGGGATCGGGCTACACCTTC. This codes for CASSQDVLGGGSGYTF.

The table lists this clone with a count of one. The chain joins TRBV5-4 to TRBJ1-2, with 8 bases that match TRBD1. V lost 5 bases, J lost 4 bases, and 7 bases stayed unmatched. Per the germline V gene, CDR1 is SGHNT and CDR2 is YYREEE (reference sequence). This CDR3 contains 14 residues. The CDR3: CASRSSGGFYGYTF. The CDR3 nucleotides are TGTGCCAGCAGGTCATCAGGGGGCTTCTATGGCTACACCTTC.

The gene calls are TRBV5-6 and TRBJ1-2; TRBD1 matches 7 bases. The CDR3 covers 16 residues. Trimming took 0 bases from V and 3 from J; bases not matched to a gene: 8. The germline CDR1 and CDR2 sequences are SGHDT and YYEEEE. CDR3 nucleotides: TGTGCCAGCAGCTTGGAGTGGGACAGAGCAGACTATGGCTACACCTTC. Its protein is CASSLEWDRADYGYTF.

CDR3: CASYFGGPYEQYF. Here the CDR3 DNA reads TGTGCCAGCTACTTCGGGGGTCCCTACGAGCAGTACTTC. The gene calls are TRBV2 and TRBJ2-7, with a weak D call TRBD2 (6 bases). Trimming took off 8 bases at V and 2 bases at J, with 13 bases between the two ends. CDR1 SNHLY and CDR2 FYNNEI come from the germline V gene. CDR3 size: 13 residues.